The 23 T cell receptor beta chains below come from one sample, sequenced in a study of shared clonotypes between healthy human individuals. Repertoires were generated with immunoSEQ multiplex PCR, while TCRdb's copy carries only in-frame clones and drops some. The sample contains about 490,000 clones, 79% of which appear only once. Sequenced material: PBMCs. The receptors here all came from a woman aged 40 to 55 in good health. Some clones in this sample may be carry-over from other donors' samples.

This chain joins TRBV7-9 and TRBJ2-1, with TRBD2 matching over 7 bases. CDR3 size: 15 residues. The J segment lost 0 bases and the V segment lost 3 bases, leaving 2 bases of the junction unmatched. Germline loops: CDR1 SEHNR, CDR2 FQNEAQ (reference sequence). The CDR3 sequence: CASSLRESSYNEQFF. The CDR3 DNA reads as TGTGCCAGCAGCTTGCGGGAGAGCTCCTACAATGAGCAGTTCTTC.

V usage is TRBV6-4 and J usage is TRBJ2-5, with 14 bases aligning to TRBD2. Germline V CDR1 and CDR2: MRHNA, SNTAGT. The junction had 5 bases not matched to a gene; V was cut back by 3 bases and J by 5 bases. CDR3 size: 16 residues. CDR3 sequence: CASSESGTSGSETQYF. The CDR3 nucleotides read TGTGCCAGCAGTGAGTCCGGGACTAGCGGGAGCGAGACCCAGTACTTC.

In this sample, this clone turned up once. V usage is TRBV6-6 and J usage is TRBJ2-6, with TRBD2 as a possible D gene (5 bases). CDR1 and CDR2 from the germline V gene are MNHNY and SVGAGI (reference sequence). Trimming shortened V by 6 bases and J by 1 base, and 10 bases separated the two germline ends. The length of the CDR3 is 15 residues. CDR3 nucleotides: TGTGCCAGCAGCCTCCGAGGGTCTGGGGCCAACGTCCTGACTTTC. This gives the protein CASSLRGSGANVLTF.

This chain uses TRBV7-9 with TRBJ2-2, with 14 bases lining up with TRBD2. With V trimmed by 6 bases and J by 5 bases, 11 bases remained unmatched. The CDR3 totals 18 residues. CDR1 and CDR2 from the germline V gene are SEHNR and FQNEAQ (reference sequence). The CDR3 coding sequence is TGTGCCAGCAGTTACCGGGGACTAGCGGGAGTCCGGACCGGGGAGCTGTTTTTT. This sequence encodes CASSYRGLAGVRTGELFF. Filled out from reference TRBV7-9 and TRBJ2-2, the complete variable domain reads DTGVSQNPRHKITKRGQNVTFRCDPISEHNRLYWYRQTLGQGPEFLTYFQNEAQLEKSRLLSDRFSAERPKGSFSTLEIQRTEQGDSAMYLCASSYRGLAGVRTGELFFGEGSRLTVL.

V and J are TRBV9 and TRBJ2-1, with 8 bases matching TRBD2. The junction had 9 bases not matched to a gene; V was cut back by 3 bases and J by 4 bases. Germline lookup yields CDR1 SGDLS and CDR2 YYNGEE. This CDR3 is built from 16 residues. The CDR3 loop is CASSEEGAGAYNEQFF. The CDR3 DNA reads TGTGCCAGCAGCGAGGAGGGAGCGGGGGCATACAATGAGCAGTTCTTC.

J is TRBJ2-7 and V is TRBV11-2; no firm D call. The CDR3 contains 15 residues. Trimming removed 4 bases at V and 2 bases at J, with 15 bases between. Germline V lookup: CDR1 SGHAT, CDR2 FQNNGV. The CDR3 sequence is CASSWTQGVAYEQYF. The CDR3 DNA follows: TGTGCCAGCAGCTGGACCCAAGGAGTGGCCTACGAGCAGTACTTC.

In this sample, this clone turned up a few times. The V call is TRBV7-3, the J call TRBJ2-5; TRBD2 agrees at 9 bases. The J call could be wrong; TRBJ2-7 is a better fit for the DNA end. The CDR3 contains 17 residues. The V gene's germline CDR1 is SGHTA and CDR2 FQGTGA. In DNA, the CDR3 is TGTGCCAGCAGCTTAACGCCCCCCGGGACTAGCAGGCACGAGCAGTACTTC. Amino acids: CASSLTPPGTSRHEQYF.

This clone was detected only once. The chain combines TRBV4-1 with TRBJ2-7, with TRBD2 as a possible D gene (6 bases). V shed 0 bases and J shed 4 bases, with 19 bases lying between them. Germline CDR1 reads MGHRA; CDR2 reads YSYEKL. The CDR3 loop spans 17 amino acids. The CDR3 sequence is CASSQDQGGANLYEQYF. CDR3 DNA: TGCGCCAGCAGCCAAGATCAGGGCGGGGCGAATCTTTACGAGCAGTACTTC.

CDR3 in amino acids: CASSLKRPRGQGGSAEQYF. CDR3 nucleotide sequence: TGTGCCAGCAGTCTAAAACGACCTCGCGGACAGGGGGGGTCAGCCGAGCAGTACTTC. The chain couples TRBV27 to TRBJ2-7, with TRBD1 matching 10 bases. Germline loops: CDR1 MNHEY, CDR2 SMNVEV (reference sequence). This CDR3 has 19 amino acids. V lost 5 bases and J lost 6; bases outside the gene matches: 22.

Details on this clone: This specimen includes other DNA sequences encoding the same CDR3. The CDR3 DNA reads as TGCGCCAGCAGTCTCTCTAACTATGGCTACACCTTC. Translated, it gives CASSLSNYGYTF. The rearrangement joins TRBV10-2 to TRBJ1-2; D not resolved. Germline assignment: CDR1 WSHSY and CDR2 SAAADI. The CDR3 runs 12 residues. V was trimmed by 5 bases and J by 0 bases, leaving 4 bases between them.

This clone appeared a single time. The rearrangement uses TRBV15 and TRBJ1-2; D not certain. V gave up 0 bases and J gave up 8 bases, with 7 bases separating them. Germline loops: CDR1 LNHNV, CDR2 YYDKDF (reference sequence). This CDR3 region has 12 residues. In DNA form, the CDR3 reads TGTGCCACCAGCAGAGATATGGGGGGCTACACCTTC. It codes for CATSRDMGGYTF.

This rearrangement joins TRBV6-1 to TRBJ1-5; D is perhaps TRBD1 (5 bases). The CDR3 sequence is 13 residues long. Germline V CDR1 and CDR2: MNHNS, SASEGT. V was cut by 7 bases and J by 5 bases, with 12 bases left in between. The DNA for the CDR3 is TGTGCCAGCACCTCGACAGCTTATCAGCCCCAGCATTTT. This translates into CASTSTAYQPQHF.

The chain employs TRBV19 and TRBJ1-2; unclear D gene. Looked up from germline, CDR1 is LNHDA and CDR2 is SQIVND (reference sequence). CDR3 size: 13 residues. The V end was cut by 4 bases, the J end by 3 bases, with 9 bases between. CDR3 sequence (DNA): TGTGCCAGTAGTAGGGCGTTGGACTATGGCTACACCTTC. It encodes CASSRALDYGYTF.

The chain has TRBV19 and TRBJ1-2; weak D call: TRBD1 (5 bases). The CDR3 spans 13 residues. V gave up 2 bases and J gave up 4 bases, with 8 bases separating them. Germline V CDR1 and CDR2: LNHDA, SQIVND (reference sequence). The DNA of the CDR3 is TGTGCCAGTAGTATACCAGGGATCTATGGCTACACCTTC. It is translated as CASSIPGIYGYTF. Full variable domain (outside the CDR3, taken from reference TRBV19 and TRBJ1-2): DGGITQSPKYLFRKEGQNVTLSCEQNLNHDAMYWYRQDPGQGLRLIYYSQIVNDFQKGDIAEGYSVSREKKESFPLTVTSAQKNPTAFYLCASSIPGIYGYTFGSGTRLTVV.

This clone has only a few counts. V usage is TRBV30 and J usage is TRBJ1-1; tentatively, D is TRBD1 (6 bases). This CDR3 comprises 12 residues. The V end lost 1 base, the J end lost 8 bases, and 11 bases lay between the germline ends. CDR1 is GTSNPN and CDR2 is SVGIG in the germline V gene (reference sequence). The CDR3: CAWSAGAAEAFF. The CDR3 region has the DNA TGTGCCTGGAGTGCGGGGGCAGCCGAAGCTTTCTTT.

This clone was recorded once. J is TRBJ2-7 and V is TRBV2; 7 bases line up with TRBD1. This CDR3 spans 14 amino acids. V gave up 1 base and J gave up 7 bases; unmatched junction bases: 7. Germline lookup yields CDR1 SNHLY and CDR2 FYNNEI. Written as DNA, the CDR3 is TGTGCCAGCAGTGAAGGAGGGACAGAAGGGGAGCAGTACTTC. This encodes CASSEGGTEGEQYF.

The CDR3 sequence is CAPQRENTGELFF. The CDR3 DNA reads TGTGCGCCCCAGCGGGAGAACACCGGGGAGCTGTTTTTT. The chain combines TRBV28 with TRBJ2-2, with TRBD2 matching over 7 bases. The CDR3 length is 13 residues. From germline, CDR1 is MDHEN and CDR2 SYDVKM. Full variable domain (rest looked up from reference TRBV28 and TRBJ2-2): DVKVTQSSRYLVKRTGEKVFLECVQDMDHENMFWYRQDPGLGLRLIYFSYDVKMKEKGDIPEGYSVSREKKERFSLILESASTNQTSMYLCAPQRENTGELFFGEGSRLTVL.

V usage is TRBV28 and J usage is TRBJ2-1; D unclear. The germline CDR1 and CDR2 sequences are MDHEN and SYDVKM. V lost 7 bases to trimming and J lost 11 bases, with 18 bases between them. This CDR3 region has 13 residues. Written as DNA, the CDR3 is TGTGCCAGCACTACCCCCGTGGCGGAGCAGCAGTTCTTC. Its protein is CASTTPVAEQQFF.

V and J are TRBV28 and TRBJ2-1; perhaps TRBD2 as D (5 bases). The V end lost 2 bases, the J end lost 0 bases, and 11 bases lay between the germline ends. Germline CDR1 MDHEN, CDR2 SYDVKM. CDR3 size: 16 residues. The CDR3 spells CASSLDREGSYNEQFF. CDR3 DNA sequence: TGTGCCAGCAGTTTAGATCGTGAGGGCTCCTACAATGAGCAGTTCTTC. Full variable domain (outside the CDR3, taken from reference TRBV28 and TRBJ2-1): DVKVTQSSRYLVKRTGEKVFLECVQDMDHENMFWYRQDPGLGLRLIYFSYDVKMKEKGDIPEGYSVSREKKERFSLILESASTNQTSMYLCASSLDREGSYNEQFFGPGTRLTVL.

In its sample, this clone was seen many times. This sequence joins TRBV28 and TRBJ2-1, with 7 nucleotides matching TRBD2. This CDR3 has 15 residues. Germline CDR1 and CDR2: MDHEN and SYDVKM. Trimming removed 5 bases from V and 0 bases from J; junction bases left unmatched: 4. CDR3 residues: CASSSLAVSYNEQFF. CDR3 nucleotides: TGTGCCAGCAGTAGCCTAGCGGTCTCCTACAATGAGCAGTTCTTC.

In this sample, this clone turned up many times. This chain links TRBV7-2 with TRBJ2-7, with 8 bases aligning to TRBD1. In germline, CDR1 is SGHTA, CDR2 FQGNSA. The J segment lost 7 bases and the V segment lost 5 bases, leaving 13 bases of the junction unmatched. The CDR3 contains 15 residues. The CDR3 here is CASSAQTGVTREQYF. Written as DNA, the CDR3 is TGTGCCAGCAGCGCACAGACAGGGGTAACGAGGGAGCAGTACTTC.

V gene TRBV7-3 combines with J gene TRBJ2-1, with a possible D match to TRBD2 (6 bases). CDR1 and CDR2 from the germline V gene are SGHTA and FQGTGA. V lost 2 bases, J lost 6 bases, and 14 bases lay in between. This CDR3 is 15 amino acids long. CDR3 region: CASSLVFGLTNEQFF. The DNA of the CDR3 is TGTGCCAGCAGCTTAGTGTTCGGACTAACCAATGAGCAGTTCTTC. Based on the CDR3 plus reference TRBV7-3 and TRBJ2-1, the full variable domain is GAGVSQTPSNKVTEKGKYVELRCDPISGHTALYWYRQSLGQGPEFLIYFQGTGAADDSGLPNDRFFAVRPEGSVSTLKIQRTERGDSAVYLCASSLVFGLTNEQFFGPGTRLTVL.

The chain has TRBV2 and TRBJ2-2; D is unresolved. Germline CDR1 SNHLY, CDR2 FYNNEI. The CDR3 totals 13 residues. Trimming removed 7 bases from V and 6 bases from J, with 12 bases in between. The CDR3 coding sequence is TGTGCCAGCACCCCCGATCGACCCGGGGAGCTGTTTTTT. Protein: CASTPDRPGELFF.